This TCR beta chain was captured in a study of OX40 agonist ivuxolimab in advanced cancers. The study's findings and limits: Circulating CD4+ and CD8+ T cells showed clonal expansion by week 6 at 0.1 to 3.0 mg/kg.

In regard to this clone: Antigen unknown.

Sequencing used immunoSEQ multiplex PCR; TCRdb keeps in-frame clones, though not all of them. The table records about 82,000 clones, less than 85% of them present only once. Germline V CDR1 and CDR2: MNHNS, SASEGT. The CDR3 has 17 residues. J gave up 3 bases and V 0 bases, and 3 bases lay outside the gene matches. This specimen consisted of CD4+ or CD8+ T cells sorted from blood, obtained in a trial of the OX40 agonist ivuxolimab. The sequence was collected from an adult with an advanced solid tumor such as melanoma, head and neck, liver or kidney cancer. The chain employs TRBV6-1 and TRBJ2-3, with 13 positions matching TRBD2. The CDR3 bases are TGTGCCAGCAGTGAAGCAATGACTAGCGGGGGGACAGATACGCAGTATTTT. Its translation is CASSEAMTSGGTDTQYF.